This record covers a single T cell receptor beta chain. The source of the sample is a study of blood T cell repertoires in COVID-19. The V gene's germline CDR1 is GTSNPN and CDR2 SVGIG (reference sequence). This CDR3 spans 13 amino acids. V was clipped by 5 bases and J by 0 bases; unmatched bases: 3. TCRdb keeps only in-frame clones here, not all; method: immunoSEQ multiplex PCR. The sample lists 500,000 to 600,000 clones, approximately 91% occurring once. The origin of this receptor is a woman aged 45 to 65 with COVID-19, enrolled during active disease. The specimen was peripheral blood. V usage is TRBV30 and J usage is TRBJ2-7, with 8 bases identical to TRBD1. This CDR3 reads CAWATGGSYEQYF. CDR3 DNA: TGTGCCTGGGCAACAGGGGGCTCCTACGAGCAGTACTTC.